These 29 T cell receptor beta chains were sequenced from one sample in a study of blood T cell repertoires in COVID-19. Sequencing used immunoSEQ multiplex PCR; TCRdb keeps in-frame clones, though not all of them. Of about 380,000 clones listed, roughly 90% are singletons. Sequenced sample: peripheral blood. These receptors came from a middle-aged man with acute or convalescent COVID-19.

The V call is TRBV11-3, the J call TRBJ2-2; TRBD1 matches 9 bases. Germline V CDR1 and CDR2: SGHNT, YENEEA. The CDR3 consists of 16 residues. J was trimmed by 2 bases and V by 3 bases; bases with no gene match: 4. DNA for the CDR3: TGTGCCAGCAGCTTTCACAGGGGGCGTAACACCGGGGAGCTGTTTTTT. Translated: CASSFHRGRNTGELFF. Drawing the rest from reference TRBV11-3 and TRBJ2-2, the complete variable domain is EAGVVQSPRYKIIEKKQPVAFWCNPISGHNTLYWYLQNLGQGPELLIRYENEEAVDDSQLPKDRFSAERLKGVDSTLKIQPAELGDSAVYLCASSFHRGRNTGELFFGEGSRLTVL.

This clone came up once. The chain couples TRBV4-1 to TRBJ1-2; D remains ambiguous. The length of the CDR3 is 16 residues. V was trimmed by 3 bases and J by 8 bases, leaving 22 bases between them. From germline, CDR1 is MGHRA and CDR2 YSYEKL. CDR3 region: CASSHGPSSPDKGYTF. For the CDR3, the DNA is TGCGCCAGCAGCCACGGCCCTAGCAGTCCTGATAAAGGCTACACCTTC.

V usage is TRBV6-6 and J usage is TRBJ2-5; unclear D gene. Trimming pared 2 bases from V and 3 bases from J, leaving 7 bases between. CDR3 size: 13 residues. The germline V gene encodes CDR1 MNHNY and CDR2 SVGAGI (reference sequence). The chain's CDR3 is CASSYGHKETQYF. As DNA, the CDR3 is TGTGCCAGCAGTTACGGGCACAAAGAGACCCAGTACTTC.

CDR3 coding DNA: TGTGCCAGCAGCTTAATGAGGGCCTTCTCTGGAAACACCATATATTTT. It codes for CASSLMRAFSGNTIYF. The rearrangement links TRBV7-8 to TRBJ1-3; no firm D call. The V end was cut by 2 bases, the J end by 0 bases, with 11 bases between. The CDR3 extends over 16 amino acids. The germline V gene encodes CDR1 SGHVS and CDR2 FQNEAQ.

The CDR3: CASNYKRDRGLPTTF. CDR3 sequence (DNA): TGTGCCAGTAACTACAAAAGGGACAGGGGGCTACCCACCACCTTC. The chain carries TRBV19 and TRBJ1-2; 12 nucleotides align to TRBD1. Germline loops: CDR1 LNHDA, CDR2 SQIVND (reference sequence). With V trimmed by 7 bases and J by 13 bases, 16 bases remained unmatched. This CDR3 contains 15 residues.

A word on this clone: The conserved final phenylalanine or tryptophan is absent from the CDR3, which likely points to a read error. V and J are TRBV27 and TRBJ1-2; TRBD1 matches 8 bases. V was clipped by 5 bases and J by 6 bases; unmatched bases: 11. CDR1 and CDR2 from the germline V gene are MNHEY and SMNVEV (reference sequence). The CDR3 covers 15 residues. The CDR3 sequence is CASSPYRGALNGYTL. DNA of the CDR3: TGTGCCAGCAGTCCCTACAGGGGGGCGCTTAATGGCTACACCCTC.

The chain employs TRBV6-1 and TRBJ2-7; the D gene is possibly TRBD2 (6 bases). The ends were cut back, 0 bases at V and 1 base at J, with 25 bases in the middle. This CDR3 comprises 20 residues. Germline CDR1 reads MNHNS; CDR2 reads SASEGT. CDR3 region: CASSEAGWRARESRSYEQYF. CDR3 bases: TGTGCCAGCAGTGAAGCGGGATGGAGGGCCCGGGAGAGTAGGTCCTACGAGCAGTACTTC.

The chain has TRBV28 and TRBJ1-1; 8 bases map to TRBD1. V trimming: 5 bases; J trimming: 6 bases; junction bases outside the gene matches: 8. The CDR3 has 14 residues. Per germline, CDR1 MDHEN and CDR2 SYDVKM. For the CDR3, the DNA is TGTGCCAGCAGTGGAACAGGGGGGAGTGCTGAAGCTTTCTTT. Amino acid sequence: CASSGTGGSAEAFF. The complete variable domain, with remaining parts taken from reference TRBV28 and TRBJ1-1, reads DVKVTQSSRYLVKRTGEKVFLECVQDMDHENMFWYRQDPGLGLRLIYFSYDVKMKEKGDIPEGYSVSREKKERFSLILESASTNQTSMYLCASSGTGGSAEAFFGQGTRLTVV.

The chain recombines TRBV28 with TRBJ2-7; tentative D call: TRBD1 (6 bases). V lost 7 bases and J 5 bases, leaving 18 bases between the germline ends. The CDR3 consists of 14 residues. The germline gives CDR1 MDHEN, CDR2 SYDVKM. The CDR3 DNA sequence: TGTGCCAGCATTAGGAGTCAGGGGCCCCACGAGCAGTACTTC. Protein: CASIRSQGPHEQYF.

This clone was counted a single time. The V gene is TRBV6-5, the J gene TRBJ1-5; D remains unclear. V lost 8 bases and J lost 3, with 14 bases in between. The CDR3 has 14 residues. Germline V gene data show CDR1 as MNHEY and CDR2 as SVGAGI. The CDR3 reads CASRGEGVNQPQHF. CDR3 in DNA: TGTGCCAGCCGCGGCGAGGGAGTCAATCAGCCCCAGCATTTT.

This clone was seen only once. This chain joins TRBV7-2 and TRBJ1-3; tentatively, D is TRBD1 (5 bases). The CDR3 runs 18 residues. V was clipped by 5 bases and J by 0 bases, with 20 bases between them. Germline values: CDR1 SGHTA, CDR2 FQGNSA. The CDR3 DNA reads as TGTGCCAGCAGCCCTGTAACAGGCATCTTCGACTCTGGAAACACCATATATTTT. Translating it yields CASSPVTGIFDSGNTIYF.

The genes are TRBV6-2 or TRBV6-3 and TRBJ1-6; 8 nucleotides agree with TRBD1. The V and J ends lost 6 bases and 9 bases, in that order; junction bases with no gene match: 16. The CDR3 runs to 17 residues. Germline V CDR1 and CDR2: MNHEY, SVGEGT. CDR3 sequence (DNA): TGTGCCAGCAGCCCTGGACAGGGTGGGATGGGGAGTTCACCCCTCCACTTT. Translated: CASSPGQGGMGSSPLHF.

This clone was picked up one time. The chain has TRBV27 and TRBJ1-1; 8 bases align to TRBD1. CDR1 is MNHEY and CDR2 is SMNVEV in the germline V gene (reference sequence). Unmatched junction bases numbered 5, after V lost 3 bases and J lost 5 bases. The CDR3 loop spans 14 amino acids. The CDR3, as DNA: TGTGCCAGCAGTTTGGGAACAGGGGGGACTGAAGCTTTCTTT. Amino acids: CASSLGTGGTEAFF.

The chain uses TRBV5-1 and TRBJ2-7, with D perhaps matching TRBD2 (5 bases). The CDR3 runs to 11 residues. Trimming took 2 bases from V and 7 from J, leaving 7 bases between them. Germline V lookup: CDR1 SGHRS, CDR2 YFSETQ. The CDR3 is CASSFGGEQYF. DNA of the CDR3: TGCGCCAGCAGCTTCGGCGGGGAGCAGTACTTC.

The chain combines TRBV5-4 with TRBJ2-1; 8 positions match TRBD2. Trimming cost V 4 bases and J 0 bases; bases outside gene matches: 9. CDR1 is SGHNT and CDR2 is YYREEE in the germline V gene (reference sequence). The CDR3 is 17 amino acids. The CDR3 is CASSPWTSRSSYNEQFF. The CDR3 nucleotides read TGTGCCAGCAGCCCATGGACTAGCAGGAGCTCCTACAATGAGCAGTTCTTC. The full variable domain, rest sourced from reference TRBV5-4 and TRBJ2-1, is ETGVTQSPTHLIKTRGQQVTLRCSSQSGHNTVSWYQQALGQGPQFIFQYYREEENGRGNFPPRFSGLQFPNYSSELNVNALELDDSALYLCASSPWTSRSSYNEQFFGPGTRLTVL.

The chain combines TRBV5-1 with TRBJ1-4; tentative D call: TRBD1 (5 bases). The CDR3 sequence is 15 residues long. V was pared by 0 bases and J by 11 bases, with 17 bases between. The germline gives CDR1 SGHRS, CDR2 YFSETQ. DNA for the CDR3: TGCGCCAGCAGCTTGGACGCTGGTGGGACTCTGAAACTGTTTTTT. Translating it yields CASSLDAGGTLKLFF. Full variable domain (outside the CDR3, taken from reference TRBV5-1 and TRBJ1-4): KAGVTQTPRYLIKTRGQQVTLSCSPISGHRSVSWYQQTPGQGLQFLFEYFSETQRNKGNFPGRFSGRQFSNSRSEMNVSTLELGDSALYLCASSLDAGGTLKLFFGSGTQLSVL.

This clone was seen more than once but under ten times. The V call is TRBV11-2, the J call TRBJ2-2; D is unresolved. The length of the CDR3 is 14 residues. Trimming pared 3 bases from V and 1 base from J, leaving 6 bases between. Per the germline V gene, CDR1 is SGHAT and CDR2 is FQNNGV. The CDR3 region is CASSFSVNTGELFF. In DNA, the CDR3 is TGTGCCAGCAGCTTTTCAGTGAACACCGGGGAGCTGTTTTTT.

Details on this clone: The same CDR3 can be traced to other DNA sequences in this sample. This chain joins TRBV7-8 and TRBJ1-5; a weak D match, TRBD1 (5 bases). The CDR3 is 15 residues long. Trimming removed 1 base from V and 4 bases from J, with 11 bases in between. CDR1 is SGHVS and CDR2 is FQNEAQ in the germline V gene. CDR3 amino acids: CASSLVRGGNQPQHF. The CDR3 bases are TGTGCCAGCAGCTTAGTCCGGGGGGGGAATCAGCCCCAGCATTTT.

The chain has TRBV29-1 and TRBJ2-3, with D perhaps TRBD2 (6 bases). With 7 bases removed from V and 0 bases from J, the gap between germline ends came to 20 bases. This CDR3 has 16 residues. CDR1 is SQVTM and CDR2 is ANQGSEA in the germline V gene. The CDR3 protein is CSATPSSAPSTDTQYF. CDR3 DNA: TGCAGCGCAACCCCCTCTAGCGCACCTAGCACAGATACGCAGTATTTT.

Concerning this clone: One junction end does not reproduce the germline sequence, and a read error may be involved. The chain employs TRBV29-1 and TRBJ2-2; weak D call: TRBD2 (6 bases). Germline CDR1 and CDR2: SQVTM and ANQGSEA. The CDR3 is 15 amino acids. The CDR3 coding sequence is TGCAGCGCTGAAGATCCGGGAGCGGGCACCGGGGAGCTGTTTTTT. Protein sequence: CSAEDPGAGTGELFF.

A single count supports this clone. The CDR3 nucleotides are TGTGCCAGCTCACCACGGCAGGGGTCCACTGAAGCTTTCTTT. As protein: CASSPRQGSTEAFF. The chain is built from TRBV18 and TRBJ1-1, with D perhaps TRBD1 (6 bases). Per germline, CDR1 KGHSH and CDR2 LQKENI. The V and J ends lost 1 base and 4 bases respectively, with 10 bases between them. The CDR3 contains 14 residues. The full variable domain, its missing parts supplied by reference TRBV18 and TRBJ1-1, is NAGVMQNPRHLVRRRGQEARLRCSPMKGHSHVYWYRQLPEEGLKFMVYLQKENIIDESGMPKERFSAEFPKEGPSILRIQQVVRGDSAAYFCASSPRQGSTEAFFGQGTRLTVV.

The V and J genes are TRBV9 and TRBJ2-3; 8 nucleotides agree with TRBD2. The CDR3 length is 15 residues. Germline V lookup: CDR1 SGDLS, CDR2 YYNGEE. After removal of 2 bases from V and 6 bases from J, the junction contained 8 bases not matched to a gene. The CDR3 region has the DNA TGTGCCAGCAGCGTCACAGCGGGGGTTGGGGATACGCAGTATTTT. Its protein product is CASSVTAGVGDTQYF.

This clone has only one observation. The chain joins TRBV18 to TRBJ1-6; D is possibly TRBD1 (5 bases). The germline V and J ends were trimmed by 2 bases and 5 bases, with 7 bases remaining between them. This CDR3 comprises 14 residues. Per germline, CDR1 KGHSH and CDR2 LQKENI. For the CDR3, the DNA is TGTGCCAGCTCACCAAGGGGTAATAATTCACCCCTCCACTTT. This codes for CASSPRGNNSPLHF.

The chain couples TRBV24-1 to TRBJ2-1; 8 positions agree with TRBD2. V gave up 2 bases and J gave up 4 bases; unmatched junction bases: 6. CDR3 size: 16 residues. Germline V CDR1 and CDR2: KGHDR, SFDVKD. As DNA, the CDR3 is TGTGCCACCAGTGATTCTGTAGCGGGGTTTTACAATGAGCAGTTCTTC. It specifies CATSDSVAGFYNEQFF.

There are a few counts of this clone. V is TRBV5-5 and J is TRBJ2-7, with 8 bases matching TRBD2. Germline CDR1 and CDR2: SGHKS and YYEKEE (reference sequence). This CDR3 contains 12 residues. V dropped 4 bases and J dropped 4; count of bases not matched to a gene: 1. The CDR3 here is CASSREGYEQYF. CDR3 sequence (DNA): TGTGCCAGCAGCCGGGAGGGGTACGAGCAGTACTTC.

The rearrangement links TRBV29-1 to TRBJ1-2; 7 nucleotides line up with TRBD1. With V trimmed by 1 base and J by 0 bases, 11 bases remained unmatched. The CDR3 is 17 amino acids. Germline CDR1 and CDR2: SQVTM and ANQGSEA. The CDR3 spells CSVEGFDRVLANYGYTF. CDR3 sequence (DNA): TGCAGCGTTGAAGGGTTCGACAGGGTTTTGGCTAACTATGGCTACACCTTC.

The chain has TRBV3-1 (or the pseudogene TRBV3-2) and TRBJ1-3; D not certain. Trimming left V 0 bases short and J 8 bases short, with 11 bases between. Germline-derived CDR1 and CDR2 are LGHDT and YNNKEL (reference sequence). This CDR3 spans 14 amino acids. CDR3 amino acids: CASSQDLGRDTIYF. CDR3 nucleotides: TGTGCCAGCAGCCAAGATTTGGGGAGGGACACCATATATTTT.

Concerning this clone itself: Other DNA sequences in this specimen translate into the identical CDR3. The chain carries TRBV18 and TRBJ1-5; D may be TRBD1 (6 bases). Germline loops: CDR1 KGHSH, CDR2 LQKENI. The CDR3 loop spans 13 amino acids. Trimming took 2 bases from V and 6 from J, leaving 8 bases between them. The CDR3 loop is CASSPRGGQPQHF. CDR3 DNA: TGTGCCAGCTCACCAAGAGGGGGTCAGCCCCAGCATTTT.

This chain links TRBV3-1 (or the pseudogene TRBV3-2) with TRBJ2-2, with TRBD2 matching over 8 bases. J was trimmed by 3 bases and V by 4 bases; bases with no gene match: 10. Germline lookup yields CDR1 LGHDT and CDR2 YNNKEL (reference sequence). CDR3 length: 17 amino acids. For the CDR3, the DNA is TGTGCCAGCAGCCTGCGGGGGGCGGGAGATGACACCGGGGAGCTGTTTTTT. It yields the protein CASSLRGAGDDTGELFF.